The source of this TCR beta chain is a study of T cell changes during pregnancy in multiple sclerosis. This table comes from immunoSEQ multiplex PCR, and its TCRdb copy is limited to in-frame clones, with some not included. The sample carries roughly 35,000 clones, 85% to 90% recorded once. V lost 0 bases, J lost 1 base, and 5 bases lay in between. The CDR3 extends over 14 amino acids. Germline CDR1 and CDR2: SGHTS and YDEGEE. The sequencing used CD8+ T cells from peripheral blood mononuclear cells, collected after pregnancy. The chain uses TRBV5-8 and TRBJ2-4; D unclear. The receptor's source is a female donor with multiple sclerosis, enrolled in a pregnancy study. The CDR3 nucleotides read TGTGCCAGCAGCTTGGGGGCGGCCAAAAACATTCAGTACTTC. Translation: CASSLGAAKNIQYF.